The 26 T cell receptor beta chains given below trace back to one sample, sequenced in a study of early stage breast cancer tumors. Sequencing was performed with immunoSEQ multiplex PCR; in TCRdb, only in-frame clones are kept and a portion is missing. This sample has around 60,000 clones, with about three quarters found just once. The material sequenced was blood. The receptors were sampled from a person under 45 with breast cancer.

The chain joins TRBV19 to TRBJ2-7; 12 bases are a match to TRBD2. V dropped 4 bases and J dropped 3; count of bases not matched to a gene: 7. Germline CDR1 reads LNHDA; CDR2 reads SQIVND (reference sequence). The CDR3 is 16 amino acids. The CDR3 DNA reads as TGTGCCAGTAGTACTAGCGGGAGGGCCTTTCTCTACGAGCAGTACTTC. As protein: CASSTSGRAFLYEQYF. Using reference TRBV19 and TRBJ2-7 for the parts outside the CDR3, the full variable domain is DGGITQSPKYLFRKEGQNVTLSCEQNLNHDAMYWYRQDPGQGLRLIYYSQIVNDFQKGDIAEGYSVSREKKESFPLTVTSAQKNPTAFYLCASSTSGRAFLYEQYFGPGTRLTVT.

This rearrangement joins TRBV2 to TRBJ2-4; 9 bases fit TRBD1. V lost 10 bases, J lost 9 bases, and 16 bases stayed unmatched. The CDR3 runs 15 residues. CDR1 is SNHLY, CDR2 FYNNEI, per germline. The CDR3 sequence is CATLGQGVFSGIQYF. CDR3 DNA sequence: TGTGCCACCTTGGGACAGGGTGTTTTTTCCGGCATTCAGTACTTC.

V and J are TRBV7-2 and TRBJ1-1, with a tentative D call TRBD1 (5 bases). The germline CDR1 and CDR2 sequences are SGHTA and FQGNSA. Between the trimmed V and J ends, which lost 3 bases and 5 bases, there was a span of 16 bases. The CDR3 is 15 residues long. CDR3 sequence: CASSFLSGAGTEAFF. For the CDR3, the DNA is TGTGCCAGCAGCTTCCTTAGTGGGGCTGGGACTGAAGCTTTCTTT.

V gene TRBV4-1 combines with J gene TRBJ2-1; 7 bases are shared with TRBD1. Trimming cost V 4 bases and J 2 bases; bases outside gene matches: 20. The CDR3 spans 20 residues. From germline, CDR1 is MGHRA and CDR2 YSYEKL. As DNA, the CDR3 is TGCGCCAGCAGCCGAAGTCCGGGGACAGTGCATTATAGCCCCTACAATGAGCAGTTCTTC. Translated: CASSRSPGTVHYSPYNEQFF.

This clone turned up a few times. The chain is built from TRBV7-9 and TRBJ1-2; D is unresolved. This CDR3 is built from 14 residues. Germline V lookup: CDR1 SEHNR, CDR2 FQNEAQ (reference sequence). V gave up 2 bases and J gave up 7 bases, with 14 bases separating them. CDR3 in amino acids: CASSLTDRGSGYTF. In nucleotides, the CDR3 is TGTGCCAGCAGCTTAACGGACCGTGGGAGTGGCTACACCTTC. The variable domain in full, with the rest retrieved from reference TRBV7-9 and TRBJ1-2, is DTGVSQNPRHKITKRGQNVTFRCDPISEHNRLYWYRQTLGQGPEFLTYFQNEAQLEKSRLLSDRFSAERPKGSFSTLEIQRTEQGDSAMYLCASSLTDRGSGYTFGSGTRLTVV.

The chain employs TRBV9 and TRBJ2-5; TRBD2 might be the D (5 bases). Between the trimmed V and J ends, which lost 2 bases and 4 bases, there was a span of 12 bases. From germline, CDR1 is SGDLS and CDR2 YYNGEE. The CDR3 totals 14 residues. CDR3 amino acids: CASSVGGRGETQYF. The CDR3, as DNA: TGTGCCAGCAGCGTTGGAGGTCGAGGAGAGACCCAGTACTTC.

The rearrangement uses TRBV19 and TRBJ2-7; a possible D gene is TRBD1 (5 bases). The germline CDR1 and CDR2 sequences are LNHDA and SQIVND (reference sequence). The ends were cut back, 4 bases at V and 5 bases at J, with 6 bases in the middle. The CDR3 spans 11 residues. For the CDR3, the DNA is TGTGCCAGTAGTAGCAGGGACGAGCAGTACTTC. Translating it yields CASSSRDEQYF.

The chain carries TRBV30 and TRBJ2-3; the match to TRBD1 covers 7 bases. The CDR3 spans 17 residues. Trimming took 2 bases from V and 0 from J; bases not matched to a gene: 11. Germline CDR1 is GTSNPN and CDR2 is SVGIG (reference sequence). CDR3 residues: CAWSPRADRVSTDTQYF. The CDR3 DNA sequence: TGTGCCTGGAGTCCACGAGCCGACAGGGTCAGCACAGATACGCAGTATTTT.

This clone was observed a few times. This chain joins TRBV6-5 and TRBJ1-5; the D is unclear. The CDR3 extends over 13 amino acids. V was cut by 0 bases and J by 5 bases, with 5 bases left in between. The germline gives CDR1 MNHEY, CDR2 SVGAGI. DNA for the CDR3: TGTGCCAGCAGTTACTCGTTGGATCAGCCCCAGCATTTT. Protein sequence: CASSYSLDQPQHF.

This rearrangement joins TRBV7-9 to TRBJ2-2, with 10 nucleotides matching TRBD1. V was clipped by 6 bases and J by 5 bases; unmatched bases: 3. From germline, CDR1 is SEHNR and CDR2 FQNEAQ (reference sequence). This CDR3 spans 14 amino acids. The CDR3 DNA sequence: TGTGCCAGCAGGACAGGGGGCGGGACCGGGGAGCTGTTTTTT. This sequence encodes CASRTGGGTGELFF.

The chain has TRBV29-1 and TRBJ2-3; 9 positions match TRBD1. The trim removed 7 bases at V and 5 bases at J, leaving 10 bases unmatched. In germline, CDR1 is SQVTM, CDR2 ANQGSEA. The CDR3 sequence is 14 residues long. For the CDR3, the DNA is TGCAGCGCCCTCTCGGGACAGGGAAGAGATACGCAGTATTTT. It encodes CSALSGQGRDTQYF.

The rearrangement uses TRBV2 and TRBJ2-3, with TRBD2 matching 8 bases. CDR3 length equals 14 residues. V was pared by 3 bases and J by 5 bases, with 4 bases of the junction left unmatched. The germline CDR1 and CDR2 sequences are SNHLY and FYNNEI. The CDR3 loop reads CASSESSGQDTQYF. CDR3 sequence (DNA): TGTGCCAGCAGTGAGTCTAGCGGGCAAGATACGCAGTATTTT.

The rearrangement joins TRBV27 to TRBJ2-7, with D uncertain. Germline V gene sequence: CDR1 MNHEY, CDR2 SMNVEV (reference sequence). V shed 8 bases and J shed 7 bases, with 15 bases lying between them. The CDR3 contains 12 residues. The CDR3 nucleotides are TGTGCCAGCCGGGCCCCGGCGAGGGAGCAGTACTTC. Encoded protein: CASRAPAREQYF.

The J gene is TRBJ2-7, the V gene TRBV9; D call uncertain. Trimming removed 0 bases from V and 1 base from J, with 8 bases in between. The CDR3 runs 14 residues. The germline V gene encodes CDR1 SGDLS and CDR2 YYNGEE. The CDR3 nucleotides read TGTGCCAGCAGCGTAGACGGGTTTTCCTACGAGCAGTACTTC. Translating gives CASSVDGFSYEQYF.

The gene calls are TRBV30 and TRBJ2-1; 9 positions match TRBD1. The CDR3 is 15 amino acids. Unmatched junction bases numbered 11, after V lost 3 bases and J lost 8 bases. Germline CDR1 is GTSNPN and CDR2 is SVGIG (reference sequence). In DNA, the CDR3 is TGTGCCTGGAGGCCCCTGGGACAGGGTACGGATGAGCAGTTCTTC. It codes for CAWRPLGQGTDEQFF.

The chain recombines TRBV7-3 with TRBJ1-5; perhaps TRBD1 as D (6 bases). CDR1 is SGHTA and CDR2 is FQGTGA in the germline V gene. V was cut by 0 bases and J by 2 bases, with 14 bases left in between. The CDR3 is made up of 17 amino acids. The CDR3: CASSLTRGEGGNQPQHF. The DNA of the CDR3 is TGTGCCAGCAGCTTAACGAGGGGGGAGGGTGGCAATCAGCCCCAGCATTTT.

J is TRBJ1-1 and V is TRBV12-5; 9 positions agree with TRBD1. The germline CDR1 and CDR2 sequences are LGHNT and FRNRAP. V lost 1 base, J lost 4 bases, and 4 bases stayed unmatched. The CDR3 extends over 15 amino acids. This chain's CDR3 is CASGLGETGGTEAFF. CDR3 bases: TGTGCTAGTGGTTTGGGCGAGACAGGGGGCACTGAAGCTTTCTTT.

The chain uses TRBV5-6 and TRBJ1-4; a possible D gene is TRBD1 (5 bases). Per the germline V gene, CDR1 is SGHDT and CDR2 is YYEEEE. This CDR3 region has 16 residues. Between the trimmed V and J ends, which lost 4 bases and 0 bases, there was a span of 13 bases. CDR3 region: CASSPIQAATNEKLFF. DNA of the CDR3: TGTGCCAGCAGCCCTATACAGGCTGCAACTAATGAAAAACTGTTTTTT.

The V call is TRBV19, the J call TRBJ1-6, with D possibly being TRBD1 (5 bases). Trimming removed 5 bases at V and 6 bases at J, with 14 bases between. Germline lookup yields CDR1 LNHDA and CDR2 SQIVND (reference sequence). The CDR3 is 15 amino acids. CDR3 sequence: CASSPQAGSNSPLHF. The CDR3, as DNA: TGTGCCAGTAGTCCCCAGGCAGGGTCTAATTCACCCCTCCACTTT.

In this sample, this clone turned up once. This chain links TRBV7-2 with TRBJ2-5, with D unclear. The CDR3 extends over 14 amino acids. The germline CDR1 and CDR2 sequences are SGHTA and FQGNSA. V was shortened by 1 base and J by 3 bases, with 9 bases between the two germline ends. The DNA for the CDR3 is TGTGCCAGCAGCTTAGTCAGCCTAAAAGAGACCCAGTACTTC. Protein sequence: CASSLVSLKETQYF.

This clone was detected a few times. The rearrangement uses TRBV10-3 and TRBJ2-1; either TRBD1 or TRBD2 may fit D (5 bases each). The V end lost 0 bases, the J end lost 15 bases, and 18 bases lay between the germline ends. The CDR3 loop spans 14 amino acids. In germline, CDR1 is ENHRY, CDR2 SYGVKD. The CDR3 loop reads CAISESTLGVKSFF. In DNA form, the CDR3 reads TGTGCCATCAGTGAGTCGACTCTGGGGGTGAAGTCGTTCTTC.

The chain couples TRBV10-1 to TRBJ2-5, with TRBD1 as a possible D gene (6 bases). Germline CDR1 WNHNN, CDR2 SYGVQD (reference sequence). V lost 0 bases, J lost 1 base, and 9 bases lay in between. The CDR3 consists of 15 residues. CDR3 in amino acids: CASSESGTTQETQYF. The CDR3 coding sequence is TGCGCCAGCAGTGAGTCGGGGACAACCCAAGAGACCCAGTACTTC.

This clone has a handful of counts. CDR3 DNA sequence: TGTGCCAGTATTACGACAGCGGTAGGAAATGGCTACACCTTC. Translation: CASITTAVGNGYTF. This chain links TRBV19 with TRBJ1-2; weak D call: TRBD1 (5 bases). CDR3 length equals 14 residues. V was cut by 7 bases and J by 6 bases, with 18 bases left in between. Germline CDR1 is LNHDA and CDR2 is SQIVND (reference sequence). Complete variable domain (other parts from reference TRBV19 and TRBJ1-2): DGGITQSPKYLFRKEGQNVTLSCEQNLNHDAMYWYRQDPGQGLRLIYYSQIVNDFQKGDIAEGYSVSREKKESFPLTVTSAQKNPTAFYLCASITTAVGNGYTFGSGTRLTVV.

The chain joins TRBV19 to TRBJ2-3; 10 nucleotides match TRBD2. Looked up from germline, CDR1 is LNHDA and CDR2 is SQIVND (reference sequence). The J segment lost 5 bases and the V segment lost 2 bases, leaving 10 bases of the junction unmatched. The CDR3 runs to 17 residues. CDR3 sequence: CASSIPSASGSGDTQYF. The CDR3 DNA follows: TGTGCCAGTAGTATACCCTCGGCTAGCGGGAGTGGAGATACGCAGTATTTT.

The chain joins TRBV7-2 to TRBJ2-7; the D is unclear. Trimming pared 1 base from V and 6 bases from J, leaving 7 bases between. The CDR3 contains 12 residues. Per the germline V gene, CDR1 is SGHTA and CDR2 is FQGNSA. The CDR3 bases are TGTGCCAGCAGCTTAGTTAGTCGCGAGCAGTACTTC. Encoded protein: CASSLVSREQYF.

The J gene is TRBJ1-3, the V gene TRBV19, with D unresolved. V lost 6 bases, J lost 0 bases, and 9 bases lay in between. The CDR3 runs to 14 residues. The germline gives CDR1 LNHDA, CDR2 SQIVND (reference sequence). For the CDR3, the DNA is TGTGCCAGTAGAGCACAGTACTCTGGAAACACCATATATTTT. Protein: CASRAQYSGNTIYF.